The clone carrying this TCR beta chain turned up a few times. Its antigen is still unknown. The sample is drawn from a study of regulatory T cells in long-lasting Graves disease. Overall study findings and caveats: New patients shared 750 to 1,000 public clonotypes, fewer than the approximately 2,700 shared by persistent patients.

In building TCR beta libraries, iRepertoire HTBI primers were used together with Arm-PCR of CDR3 regions. TCRdb re-analysed the multiplex PCR reads in MiXCR, keeping a single row per CDR3 protein. The sample contains around 400,000 distinct CDR3 sequences, roughly 25% of which appear only once. The V end was cut by 2 bases, the J end by 5 bases, with 21 bases between. The CDR3 loop spans 17 amino acids. From germline, CDR1 is MGHRA and CDR2 YSYEKL. Time point denoted: persistent/refractory GD, antithyroid drugs over 5 years with positive TRAb. PBMC RNA served as the TCR library source. J is TRBJ2-5 and V is TRBV4-1; D remains unclear. The source material was peripheral blood mononuclear cells (PBMCs), sampled when the disease was refractory, from a patient treated with antithyroid drugs. This sequence was found in a middle-aged woman with Graves disease. This chain's CDR3 is CASSQYIGRAFRETQYF. The CDR3 coding sequence is TGCGCCAGCAGCCAATATATAGGTCGAGCCTTCCGGGAGACCCAGTACTTC.